The source of this T cell receptor (beta chain) is a study of OX40 agonist ivuxolimab in advanced cancers. Study background: Dose-escalation patients suffered from hepatocellular carcinoma, melanoma, renal cell or head and neck cancer.

As to this clone: Its antigen is currently unknown.

General study points: Partial responders dosed at 0.1-3.0 mg/kg displayed clonal expansion ranking among the lowest.

Sequencing used immunoSEQ multiplex PCR; TCRdb keeps in-frame clones, though not all of them. The sample carries nearly 80,000 clones, less than 95% recorded once. The germline V gene encodes CDR1 LNHDA and CDR2 SQIVND (reference sequence). The CDR3 runs 13 residues. V was clipped by 7 bases and J by 4 bases; unmatched bases: 2. The J gene is TRBJ2-1, the V gene TRBV19; 9 bases line up with TRBD2. The sequenced sample was CD4+ or CD8+ T cells sorted from blood, obtained in a trial of the OX40 agonist ivuxolimab. The clonotype originates from an adult with an advanced solid tumor such as melanoma, head and neck, liver or kidney cancer. The CDR3 DNA sequence: TGTGCCAGTACAGCGGGGGGTTACAATGAGCAGTTCTTC. This codes for CASTAGGYNEQFF.